This T cell receptor beta chain was obtained from a study of T cell clonotyping in hematopoietic cell transplantation. General observations from the study: Graft donor and pretransplant recipient Inverse Simpson Index values predicted broader posttransplant TCR diversity.

The protocol was immunoSEQ multiplex PCR, while the TCRdb copy is restricted to in-frame clones and leaves out a portion. The repertoire holds about 47,000 clones, with roughly four fifths as singletons. Turning to this clone: The target antigen is unknown.

Time point defined: recipient sample about 28 days before transplant, after cytoreduction. Recipients were bled about 28 days pretransplant and at posttransplant days 30, 100, 180. Germline CDR1 reads MNHNS; CDR2 reads SASEGT. Between the trimmed V and J ends, which lost 6 bases and 8 bases, there was a span of 18 bases. The CDR3 sequence is 14 residues long. This chain links TRBV6-1 with TRBJ2-3, with D possibly being TRBD2 (5 bases). This specimen was peripheral blood mononuclear cells, taken before stem cell transplant. This clonotype was obtained from a man in his sixties with myelodysplastic syndrome. Some clones in this sample may be carry-over from other donors' samples. Here the CDR3 reads CASSGHDWAGTQYF. Written as DNA, the CDR3 is TGTGCCAGCAGCGGTCACGACTGGGCGGGTACGCAGTATTTT.